The T cell receptor beta chain described here comes from a study of blood T cells in healthy people across ages. For the second PCR, which ran for about 6 to 11 cycles, a sample-barcoded 5' primer and a J-beta primer mix were used. TCRdb itself ran the 5' RACE reads through MiXCR, one entry per CDR3 protein. The sample consists of approximately 800,000 distinct CDR3 sequences, more than 45% of them appearing once. Trimming at V came to 1 base and at J to 10 bases, leaving 6 bases not matched to a gene. The V gene's germline CDR1 is SGHTA and CDR2 FQGNSA. CDR3 length: 14 residues. This rearrangement joins TRBV7-2 to TRBJ2-1, with 8 bases matching TRBD2. What was sequenced was blood. This TCR came from a man aged 30 to 45 in good health. CDR3 nucleotides: TGTGCCAGCAGCTTAGGAAGCGGGGGAACCGAGCAGTTCTTC. Encoded protein: CASSLGSGGTEQFF. Combining the CDR3 with reference TRBV7-2 and TRBJ2-1 gives the whole variable domain GAGVSQSPSNKVTEKGKDVELRCDPISGHTALYWYRQSLGQGLEFLIYFQGNSAPDKSGLPSDRFSAERTGGSVSTLTIQRTQQEDSAVYLCASSLGSGGTEQFFGPGTRLTVL.